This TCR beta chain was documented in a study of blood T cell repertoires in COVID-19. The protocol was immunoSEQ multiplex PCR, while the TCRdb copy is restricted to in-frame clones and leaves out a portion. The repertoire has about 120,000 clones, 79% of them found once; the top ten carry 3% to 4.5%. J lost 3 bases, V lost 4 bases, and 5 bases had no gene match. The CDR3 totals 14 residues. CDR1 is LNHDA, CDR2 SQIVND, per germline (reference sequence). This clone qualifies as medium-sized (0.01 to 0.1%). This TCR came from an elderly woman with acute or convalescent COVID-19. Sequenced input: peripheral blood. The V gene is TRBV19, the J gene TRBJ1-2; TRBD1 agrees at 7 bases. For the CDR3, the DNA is TGTGCCAGTAGTAAGCCGGGACAGCACTATGGCTACACCTTC. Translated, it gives CASSKPGQHYGYTF.